Presented here are 32 T cell receptor beta chains from one specimen sequenced in a study of monozygotic twins with inflammatory bowel disease. From its re-call of the 5' RACE reads, TCRdb lists each CDR3 protein once, without DNA. The ten most abundant clones cover 2% to 3% of a sample with approximately 400,000 distinct CDR3 sequences. The sample was blood. The receptors here all came from a human donor with ulcerative colitis or Crohn's disease, or a healthy co-twin of an affected twin (not recorded which).

This rearrangement joins TRBV18 to TRBJ2-7; the D gene TCRdb calls, TRBD1, cannot be checked with no DNA. The CDR3 consists of 15 residues. Germline values: CDR1 KGHSH, CDR2 LQKENI. This chain's CDR3 is CASSPRSGWGYEQYF.

The J gene is TRBJ2-5, the V gene TRBV5-1; TCRdb lists TRBD2, though no DNA is available to test this call. CDR1 and CDR2 (germline): SGHRS, YFSETQ. The CDR3 is made up of 16 amino acids. The CDR3: CASSLRGASQEETQYF.

The V call is TRBV3-1, the J call TRBJ1-1. CDR3 length: 14 residues. Germline V gene sequence: CDR1 LGHDT, CDR2 YNNKEL (reference sequence). Here the CDR3 reads CASSFGTRFPRAFF.

The genes are TRBV5-1 and TRBJ2-7. The CDR3 is 13 amino acids. CDR1 and CDR2 from the germline V gene are SGHRS and YFSETQ. The CDR3 protein is CASSLGGKYEQYF.

The chain links TRBV7-9 to TRBJ1-1; TCRdb proposes TRBD1, but this gene call is untestable without DNA. CDR3 length equals 15 residues. Germline values: CDR1 SEHNR, CDR2 FQNEAQ (reference sequence). The CDR3 loop reads CASSRQGVDYTEAFF.

The V and J genes are TRBV25-1 and TRBJ2-5; TCRdb picks TRBD2, but there is no DNA to check that call. Germline V gene lookup returns CDR1 MGHDK and CDR2 SYGVNS. The CDR3 runs to 16 residues. CDR3 region: CASSESIGSGGETQYF.

The chain is built from TRBV7-2 and TRBJ2-2. Germline loops: CDR1 SGHTA, CDR2 FQGNSA. The CDR3 has 15 residues. CDR3 sequence: CASSFSTSGPGELFF.

This chain links TRBV7-2 with TRBJ2-3; TCRdb calls TRBD2, which cannot be checked without DNA. The CDR3 is 14 amino acids. Looked up from germline, CDR1 is SGHTA and CDR2 is FQGNSA. This chain's CDR3 is CASSLKAGDVAQYF.

CDR3 in amino acids: CASSATRTGQETQYF. The chain uses TRBV2 and TRBJ2-5; the TCRdb call, TRBD1, lacks DNA for checking. Looked up from germline, CDR1 is SNHLY and CDR2 is FYNNEI. The CDR3 length is 15 residues. The full variable domain, in which reference TRBV2 and TRBJ2-5 provide the parts outside the CDR3, is EPEVTQTPSHQVTQMGQEVILRCVPISNHLYFYWYRQILGQKVEFLVSFYNNEISEKSEIFDDQFSVERPDGSNFTLKIRSTKLEDSAMYFCASSATRTGQETQYFGPGTRLLVL.

This CDR3 reads CASSSRGRGYGYTF. The chain is built from TRBV7-2 and TRBJ1-2. CDR3 length equals 14 residues. CDR1 is SGHTA and CDR2 is FQGNSA in the germline V gene.

The V and J genes are TRBV24-1 and TRBJ2-5; TCRdb lists TRBD1, though no DNA is available to test this call. The CDR3 is 14 amino acids. Germline lookup yields CDR1 KGHDR and CDR2 SFDVKD. CDR3 protein: CATSDRQGAETQYF.

The chain carries TRBV5-4 and TRBJ1-4. Germline V gene lookup returns CDR1 SGHNT and CDR2 YYREEE (reference sequence). The CDR3 spans 16 residues. This CDR3 is CASSLAGGGSGEKLFF.

V and J are TRBV12-3 or TRBV12-4 and TRBJ2-1; the TRBD1 assignment by TCRdb is unverifiable without DNA. CDR3 length: 14 amino acids. The chain's CDR3 is CASSPGSPHNEQFF.

This chain links TRBV29-1 with TRBJ1-1; the TRBD1 assignment by TCRdb is unverifiable without DNA. The germline gives CDR1 SQVTM, CDR2 ANQGSEA. There are 13 residues in the CDR3. This CDR3 is CSVYTGTKPEAFF.

The J gene is TRBJ1-5, the V gene TRBV19; as DNA is missing, the TRBD1 call by TCRdb cannot be tested. The CDR3 sequence is 13 residues long. CDR1 and CDR2 (germline): LNHDA, SQIVND (reference sequence). CDR3 region: CASSIALGQPQHF. Full variable domain (remainder filled in from reference TRBV19 and TRBJ1-5): DGGITQSPKYLFRKEGQNVTLSCEQNLNHDAMYWYRQDPGQGLRLIYYSQIVNDFQKGDIAEGYSVSREKKESFPLTVTSAQKNPTAFYLCASSIALGQPQHFGDGTRLSIL.

The chain couples TRBV12-3 or TRBV12-4 to TRBJ1-6; TCRdb indicates TRBD1, and absent DNA this call remains unverified. The CDR3 loop spans 18 amino acids. This CDR3 is CASSLAATGGSWNSPLHF.

The genes are TRBV7-2 and TRBJ2-2; TCRdb reports TRBD1, a call that lacks DNA to check it against. Germline V gives CDR1 SGHTA, CDR2 FQGNSA. This CDR3 has 14 amino acids. The CDR3 here is CASSYGTATGELFF.

The chain combines TRBV12-3 or TRBV12-4 with TRBJ1-3. The CDR3 covers 17 residues. The CDR3 region is CASKGSLAGISGNTIYF.

This chain uses TRBV19 with TRBJ1-2; TCRdb gives TRBD1 as the D gene, but with no DNA this cannot be confirmed. Germline loops: CDR1 LNHDA, CDR2 SQIVND (reference sequence). This CDR3 comprises 15 residues. CDR3 amino acids: CASSIGGQGTAGYTF. The variable domain in full, with the rest retrieved from reference TRBV19 and TRBJ1-2, is DGGITQSPKYLFRKEGQNVTLSCEQNLNHDAMYWYRQDPGQGLRLIYYSQIVNDFQKGDIAEGYSVSREKKESFPLTVTSAQKNPTAFYLCASSIGGQGTAGYTFGSGTRLTVV.

The rearrangement uses TRBV7-2 and TRBJ2-3. The CDR3 has 14 residues. In germline, CDR1 is SGHTA, CDR2 FQGNSA. The CDR3 loop is CASSLGPSTDTQYF.

The chain links TRBV18 to TRBJ2-1; the D call of TRBD2 rests on TCRdb alone, since no DNA is present to check it. CDR1 KGHSH and CDR2 LQKENI come from the germline V gene. The CDR3 covers 16 residues. This CDR3 is CASSPSFTSGHNEQFF.

The J gene is TRBJ2-3, the V gene TRBV27; lacking DNA, the TRBD1 call made by TCRdb goes unchecked. The germline gives CDR1 MNHEY, CDR2 SMNVEV (reference sequence). There are 15 residues in the CDR3. CDR3 amino acids: CASRGGHGSTDTQYF.

This rearrangement joins TRBV7-2 to TRBJ1-1; the TRBD1 assignment by TCRdb is unverifiable without DNA. CDR1 is SGHTA and CDR2 is FQGNSA in the germline V gene. CDR3 length: 12 residues. CDR3: CASSPPGPHAFF.

The rearrangement links TRBV5-1 to TRBJ2-3. This CDR3 has 15 residues. Looked up from germline, CDR1 is SGHRS and CDR2 is YFSETQ. The chain's CDR3 is CASSFARVLSDTQYF. The full variable domain, with the rest looked up from reference TRBV5-1 and TRBJ2-3, is KAGVTQTPRYLIKTRGQQVTLSCSPISGHRSVSWYQQTPGQGLQFLFEYFSETQRNKGNFPGRFSGRQFSNSRSEMNVSTLELGDSALYLCASSFARVLSDTQYFGPGTRLTVL.

The chain joins TRBV5-1 to TRBJ2-7; TCRdb's assignment of TRBD1 cannot be checked, as there is no DNA. Germline lookup yields CDR1 SGHRS and CDR2 YFSETQ. The CDR3 totals 14 residues. CDR3: CASSSGQGGWEQYF.

The genes are TRBV2 and TRBJ1-1. The CDR3 has 14 amino acids. Germline CDR1 and CDR2: SNHLY and FYNNEI. The chain's CDR3 is CASSVAVMNTEAFF.

The rearrangement links TRBV7-2 to TRBJ1-4. Germline lookup yields CDR1 SGHTA and CDR2 FQGNSA. The length of the CDR3 is 16 residues. CDR3 region: CASSLGTVRGNEKLFF.

The V gene is TRBV2, the J gene TRBJ2-6. The CDR3 contains 13 residues. Germline lookup yields CDR1 SNHLY and CDR2 FYNNEI. The CDR3 sequence: CASKTSGANVLTF.

The V and J genes are TRBV27 and TRBJ2-7; TCRdb's D call, TRBD1, is unchecked because there is no DNA. The CDR3 runs to 15 residues. CDR1 is MNHEY and CDR2 is SMNVEV in the germline V gene (reference sequence). CDR3 sequence reads: CASSSPTGVTYEQYF.

The chain links TRBV5-1 to TRBJ1-2; the D gene TCRdb calls, TRBD1, cannot be checked with no DNA. The CDR3 totals 14 residues. Germline values: CDR1 SGHRS, CDR2 YFSETQ. The CDR3 here is CASSEARTESGYTF.

The rearrangement joins TRBV5-1 to TRBJ2-3; TCRdb selects TRBD1, and the lack of DNA leaves this call unchecked. The CDR3 runs 17 residues. CDR1 is SGHRS, CDR2 YFSETQ, per germline. CDR3: CASSLAGGPRDTDTQYF.

The V and J genes are TRBV20-1 and TRBJ1-3; checking the TCRdb D call of TRBD1 is not possible without DNA. The CDR3 runs 16 residues. Germline values: CDR1 DFQATT, CDR2 SNEGSKA (reference sequence). CDR3 residues: CSAMRVGQAVGNTIYF.